One sample yielded the 27 T cell receptor beta chains listed below, sequenced in a study of T cell responses to AZD1222 COVID-19 vaccine. The assay was immunoSEQ multiplex PCR, and TCRdb's table has in-frame clones only and misses some. The sample shows 110,000 to 150,000 clones, around 92% of them seen only once. This sample comprised peripheral blood, obtained 28 days after the second AZD1222 dose. These TCRs come from an adult who received the AZD1222 COVID-19 vaccine.

The chain has TRBV5-1 and TRBJ1-2; perhaps TRBD1 as D (5 bases). Germline CDR1 reads SGHRS; CDR2 reads YFSETQ. Trimming left V 0 bases short and J 7 bases short, with 10 bases between. The CDR3 contains 13 residues. The CDR3 bases are TGCGCCAGCAGCTTGGCCGGGGGTCCTGGCTACACCTTC. Translating it yields CASSLAGGPGYTF.

This chain connects TRBV21-1 to TRBJ2-7; the listed D gene, TRBD2, was not tested against the DNA. TRBV21-1 is termed a pseudogene. This CDR3 spans 16 amino acids. The CDR3 nucleotides read TGTGCCAGCAGCCTAGAGGGAGCGGGAGACCTCTACGAGCAGTACTTC. It is translated as CASSLEGAGDLYEQYF.

This clone appeared once. The chain carries TRBV7-9 and TRBJ2-3; D is perhaps TRBD2 (5 bases). Germline lookup yields CDR1 SEHNR and CDR2 FQNEAQ (reference sequence). The V end was cut by 11 bases, the J end by 4 bases, with 13 bases between. The CDR3 has 12 residues. In DNA form, the CDR3 reads TGTGCCGGAGCGGCTTCGCCAGATACGCAGTATTTT. It encodes CAGAASPDTQYF.

The chain links TRBV7-9 to TRBJ2-5; D is perhaps TRBD1 (5 bases). From germline, CDR1 is SEHNR and CDR2 FQNEAQ (reference sequence). V was shortened by 2 bases and J by 7 bases, with 14 bases between the two germline ends. CDR3 length: 14 amino acids. The CDR3 DNA follows: TGTGCCAGCAGCTTAAGGGGCACGGTGGGGACCCAGTACTTC. As protein: CASSLRGTVGTQYF. Full variable domain (rest looked up from reference TRBV7-9 and TRBJ2-5): DTGVSQNPRHKITKRGQNVTFRCDPISEHNRLYWYRQTLGQGPEFLTYFQNEAQLEKSRLLSDRFSAERPKGSFSTLEIQRTEQGDSAMYLCASSLRGTVGTQYFGPGTRLLVL.

The genes are TRBV29-1 and TRBJ1-2, with TRBD1 as a possible D gene (5 bases). The ends were cut back, 4 bases at V and 8 bases at J, with 14 bases in the middle. The CDR3 length is 12 residues. Germline assignment: CDR1 SQVTM and CDR2 ANQGSEA. CDR3 DNA sequence: TGCAGCGTTGTTTGGGGACGAGACGGCTACACCTTC. Its protein is CSVVWGRDGYTF.

The chain combines TRBV4-3 with TRBJ1-6, with D unresolved. The CDR3 is 15 amino acids. Trimming took 1 base from V and 9 from J, leaving 13 bases between them. The V gene's germline CDR1 is LGHNA and CDR2 YSLEER. CDR3: CASSQVGSLGSPLHF. The CDR3 DNA is TGCGCCAGCAGCCAAGTCGGGTCGTTAGGTTCACCCCTCCACTTT.

The chain employs TRBV4-1 and TRBJ2-1, with 14 bases aligning to TRBD2. The CDR3 contains 13 residues. The V gene's germline CDR1 is MGHRA and CDR2 YSYEKL. V trimming: 5 bases; J trimming: 12 bases; junction bases outside the gene matches: 3. This CDR3 reads CASSGTSGRGQFF. CDR3 bases: TGCGCCAGCAGCGGGACTAGCGGGAGAGGGCAGTTCTTC.

The chain joins TRBV7-2 to TRBJ1-2, with D possibly being TRBD1 (5 bases). The CDR3 contains 13 residues. CDR1 SGHTA and CDR2 FQGNSA come from the germline V gene. Trimming stripped 8 bases from V and 4 bases from J, with 14 bases between. CDR3 in amino acids: CASGRGAGYGYTF. The CDR3 DNA is TGTGCCAGCGGACGAGGGGCTGGCTATGGCTACACCTTC.

The chain uses TRBV5-5 and TRBJ1-2; D uncertain. Trimming pared 6 bases from V and 8 bases from J, leaving 17 bases between. Germline V gene data show CDR1 as SGHKS and CDR2 as YYEKEE (reference sequence). This CDR3 region has 13 residues. As DNA, the CDR3 is TGTGCCAGCACCCCGGGGAGATCCTCGGGCTACACCTTC. Translated: CASTPGRSSGYTF.

The J gene is TRBJ2-4, the V gene TRBV28; 16 nucleotides align to TRBD2. The ends lost 4 bases at V and 3 bases at J; junction bases unmatched: 12. CDR1 and CDR2 (germline): MDHEN, SYDVKM. The CDR3 is 20 amino acids. CDR3 loop: CASSSDPGLAGGRGKNIQYF. Written as DNA, the CDR3 is TGTGCCAGCAGTTCCGACCCGGGACTAGCGGGAGGGCGCGGCAAAAACATTCAGTACTTC.

V usage is TRBV18 and J usage is TRBJ2-4; tentatively, D is TRBD1 (6 bases). Germline V gene data show CDR1 as KGHSH and CDR2 as LQKENI. CDR3 size: 14 residues. V lost 0 bases and J 8 bases, leaving 11 bases between the germline ends. CDR3 protein: CASSPPGPGDIQYF. DNA for the CDR3: TGTGCCAGCTCACCACCGGGACCAGGGGACATTCAGTACTTC.

CDR3: CASSPGGAASLNEQYF. For the CDR3, the DNA is TGTGCCAGTAGTCCCGGGGGAGCTGCATCCCTCAACGAGCAGTACTTC. The rearrangement joins TRBV19 to TRBJ2-7; TRBD2 might be the D (6 bases). This CDR3 has 16 amino acids. In germline, CDR1 is LNHDA, CDR2 SQIVND (reference sequence). Trimming shortened V by 5 bases and J by 5 bases, and 22 bases separated the two germline ends.

The chain uses TRBV27 and TRBJ2-7, with D possibly matching TRBD2 (6 bases). Germline CDR1 MNHEY, CDR2 SMNVEV (reference sequence). Trimming removed 6 bases at V and 0 bases at J, with 18 bases between. The CDR3 length is 16 residues. CDR3 nucleotides: TGTGCCAGCAGGGGGAACCGAGCGGGTTCCTCCTACGAGCAGTACTTC. This sequence encodes CASRGNRAGSSYEQYF.

The chain is built from TRBV3-1 (or the pseudogene TRBV3-2) and TRBJ1-2; 10 nucleotides agree with TRBD1. The germline gives CDR1 LGHDT, CDR2 YNNKEL (reference sequence). V was clipped by 1 base and J by 5 bases; unmatched bases: 10. The CDR3 length is 17 residues. The CDR3 loop reads CASSQGTGGWNGYGYTF. For the CDR3, the DNA is TGTGCCAGCAGCCAAGGGACAGGGGGTTGGAATGGGTATGGCTACACCTTC.

V and J are TRBV20-1 and TRBJ2-2; 10 nucleotides align to TRBD1. There are 18 residues in the CDR3. Germline V gene sequence: CDR1 DFQATT, CDR2 SNEGSKA (reference sequence). The V segment lost 3 bases and the J segment 4 bases; nucleotides outside the gene matches: 14. In nucleotides, the CDR3 is TGCAGTGCTAGTTCGAGATTGGGACAGGGGTTTTTCACCGGGGAGCTGTTTTTT. It is translated as CSASSRLGQGFFTGELFF.

This clone was seen a single time. The chain is built from TRBV5-1 and TRBJ2-7; tentatively, D is TRBD1 (6 bases). The length of the CDR3 is 14 residues. V was trimmed by 0 bases and J by 3 bases, leaving 10 bases between them. Germline CDR1 and CDR2: SGHRS and YFSETQ. CDR3 sequence: CASSLATGNYEQYF. The CDR3 DNA follows: TGCGCCAGCAGCTTGGCAACAGGGAACTACGAGCAGTACTTC.

The chain links TRBV30 to TRBJ1-2; D ambiguous. Trimming shortened V by 2 bases and J by 4 bases, and 5 bases separated the two germline ends. The V gene's germline CDR1 is GTSNPN and CDR2 SVGIG (reference sequence). CDR3 length: 11 amino acids. In DNA form, the CDR3 reads TGTGCCTGGAGTCAGACCTATGGCTACACCTTC. Protein product: CAWSQTYGYTF. Using reference TRBV30 and TRBJ1-2 for the parts outside the CDR3, the full variable domain is SQTIHQWPATLVQPVGSPLSLECTVEGTSNPNLYWYRQAAGRGLQLLFYSVGIGQISSEVPQNLSASRPQDRQFILSSKKLLLSDSGFYLCAWSQTYGYTFGSGTRLTVV.

The chain uses TRBV19 and TRBJ2-2, with 8 positions matching TRBD2. CDR1 is LNHDA, CDR2 SQIVND, per germline (reference sequence). The junction had 0 bases not matched to a gene; V was cut back by 3 bases and J by 6 bases. There are 13 residues in the CDR3. The CDR3 DNA follows: TGTGCCAGTAGTATGACTAGCGCCGGGGAGCTGTTTTTT. It specifies CASSMTSAGELFF.

The CDR3 region is CASSPSNQPQHF. In DNA, the CDR3 is TGTGCCAGCAGTCCGTCTAATCAGCCCCAGCATTTT. The rearrangement joins TRBV27 to TRBJ1-5; no firm D call. This CDR3 has 12 amino acids. Looked up from germline, CDR1 is MNHEY and CDR2 is SMNVEV (reference sequence). Trimming stripped 5 bases from V and 4 bases from J, with 6 bases between.

V gene TRBV19 combines with J gene TRBJ2-1, with D perhaps matching TRBD1 or TRBD2 (5 bases each). Looked up from germline, CDR1 is LNHDA and CDR2 is SQIVND (reference sequence). The CDR3 loop spans 15 amino acids. V was shortened by 5 bases and J by 1 base, with 12 bases between the two germline ends. This CDR3 is CASSPGAGSYNEQFF. The DNA for the CDR3 is TGTGCCAGTAGTCCCGGGGCAGGGTCCTACAATGAGCAGTTCTTC. The full variable domain, in which reference TRBV19 and TRBJ2-1 provide the parts outside the CDR3, is DGGITQSPKYLFRKEGQNVTLSCEQNLNHDAMYWYRQDPGQGLRLIYYSQIVNDFQKGDIAEGYSVSREKKESFPLTVTSAQKNPTAFYLCASSPGAGSYNEQFFGPGTRLTVL.

V usage is TRBV29-1 and J usage is TRBJ2-7; 9 positions match TRBD1. With V trimmed by 4 bases and J by 3 bases, 7 bases remained unmatched. There are 14 residues in the CDR3. Germline V CDR1 and CDR2: SQVTM, ANQGSEA. DNA for the CDR3: TGCAGCGTTGGTAGAGGGACAGGGATCTACGAGCAGTACTTC. Encoded protein: CSVGRGTGIYEQYF.

V and J are TRBV20-1 and TRBJ2-7, with D hard to call. Germline CDR1 reads DFQATT; CDR2 reads SNEGSKA (reference sequence). This CDR3 has 11 amino acids. Trimming stripped 2 bases from V and 4 bases from J, with 6 bases between. For the CDR3, the DNA is TGCAGTGCTAGACAATCTTACGAGCAGTACTTC. It is translated as CSARQSYEQYF.

This chain joins TRBV5-1 and TRBJ2-3; D remains ambiguous. Trimming removed 0 bases at V and 0 bases at J, with 11 bases between. The CDR3 loop spans 16 amino acids. CDR1 SGHRS and CDR2 YFSETQ come from the germline V gene. In DNA form, the CDR3 reads TGCGCCAGCAGCTTGGGGGGTTTCGTGAGCACAGATACGCAGTATTTT. This translates into CASSLGGFVSTDTQYF.

The chain recombines TRBV19 with TRBJ1-2, with TRBD1 matching 7 bases. Trimming removed 3 bases from V and 4 bases from J; junction bases left unmatched: 5. Germline assignment: CDR1 LNHDA and CDR2 SQIVND (reference sequence). The CDR3 is 14 amino acids. The CDR3 sequence is CASSMGQNFYGYTF. As DNA, the CDR3 is TGTGCCAGTAGTATGGGACAGAACTTCTATGGCTACACCTTC.

The chain recombines TRBV7-2 with TRBJ2-6; 7 bases are a match to TRBD1. The V gene's germline CDR1 is SGHTA and CDR2 FQGNSA. There are 15 residues in the CDR3. V shed 4 bases, J shed 2 bases, and the junction held 2 bases outside the gene matches. The CDR3 reads CASSSGTAGANVLTF. The CDR3 bases are TGTGCCAGCAGCTCCGGGACAGCTGGGGCCAACGTCCTGACTTTC.

V usage is TRBV24-1 and J usage is TRBJ2-5; D uncertain. V was shortened by 7 bases and J by 4 bases, with 12 bases between the two germline ends. The CDR3 totals 13 residues. Germline lookup yields CDR1 KGHDR and CDR2 SFDVKD. DNA of the CDR3: TGTGCCACCAGCCCCGAAGCAGGAGAGACCCAGTACTTC. Translation gives CATSPEAGETQYF.

The chain uses TRBV5-4 and TRBJ1-2, with 7 bases aligning to TRBD1. The CDR3 is 15 residues long. The germline CDR1 and CDR2 sequences are SGHNT and YYREEE (reference sequence). V shed 0 bases, J shed 4 bases, and the junction held 6 bases outside the gene matches. This CDR3 reads CASSLGQGGSYGYTF. The CDR3 DNA sequence: TGTGCCAGCAGCTTGGGGCAGGGGGGCAGCTATGGCTACACCTTC.